Below, 28 T cell receptor beta chains from the same sample are listed, as sequenced in a study of blood T cell repertoires in COVID-19. Only in-frame clones appear in the TCRdb table, and some are missing; sequencing was by immunoSEQ multiplex PCR. Among tens of thousands of clones listed, around 81% were seen once. Sequencing was done on a sample of peripheral blood. The receptors were sampled from a human donor in a cohort sampled during active COVID-19.

The chain links TRBV2 to TRBJ2-7; weak D call: TRBD1 (5 bases). The V gene lost 6 bases and the J gene lost 3 bases, with 6 bases spanning the gap. Germline loops: CDR1 SNHLY, CDR2 FYNNEI. This CDR3 is built from 11 residues. In DNA, the CDR3 is TGTGCCAGCAGCAGGGTCTACGAGCAGTACTTC. The encoded protein is CASSRVYEQYF.

The chain is built from TRBV10-1 and TRBJ1-5; D may be TRBD1 (6 bases). The CDR3 has 18 residues. Germline lookup yields CDR1 WNHNN and CDR2 SYGVQD (reference sequence). The germline V and J ends were trimmed by 4 bases and 1 base, with 20 bases remaining between them. The CDR3 DNA is TGCGCCAGCAGTGCCACCCCAGGACAGAAAAGGAGCAATCAGCCCCAGCATTTT. Protein sequence: CASSATPGQKRSNQPQHF.

The rearrangement links TRBV12-5 to TRBJ1-1; no reliable D call. There are 16 residues in the CDR3. V was pared by 1 base and J by 3 bases, with 15 bases between. CDR1 is LGHNT, CDR2 FRNRAP, per germline. The CDR3 region is CASGLGSHGYHTEAFF. CDR3 in DNA: TGTGCTAGTGGTTTGGGTTCCCACGGGTACCACACTGAAGCTTTCTTT.

The chain combines TRBV5-1 with TRBJ1-4; D is ambiguous. Between the trimmed V and J ends, which lost 5 bases and 7 bases, there was a span of 15 bases. From germline, CDR1 is SGHRS and CDR2 YFSETQ. This CDR3 region has 14 residues. The CDR3 DNA is TGCGCCAGCAGACTGGTCGGCCGGGGTGAAAAACTGTTTTTT. Protein product: CASRLVGRGEKLFF.

This chain uses TRBV11-2 with TRBJ1-3, with D perhaps TRBD1 (5 bases). The ends were cut back, 3 bases at V and 3 bases at J, with 18 bases in the middle. The germline V gene has CDR1 SGHAT and CDR2 FQNNGV. The CDR3 extends over 17 amino acids. CDR3 DNA sequence: TGTGCCAGCAGCTTCCACCTGACTGGGGCTGTTGGAAACACCATATATTTT. It yields the protein CASSFHLTGAVGNTIYF.

This clone occurred a few times. V and J are TRBV5-4 and TRBJ1-2, with a weak D call TRBD1 (6 bases). This CDR3 has 15 residues. V shed 0 bases and J shed 7 bases, with 16 bases lying between them. CDR1 is SGHNT, CDR2 YYREEE, per germline (reference sequence). CDR3 protein: CASSLELWGRGGYTF. CDR3 nucleotides: TGTGCCAGCAGCTTGGAATTGTGGGGGCGCGGTGGCTACACCTTC.

The V and J genes are TRBV2 and TRBJ1-4; no definite D call. CDR3 length: 14 residues. Between the trimmed V and J ends, which lost 7 bases and 4 bases, there was a span of 13 bases. Per the germline V gene, CDR1 is SNHLY and CDR2 is FYNNEI. Here the CDR3 DNA reads TGTGCCAGCAAGAGGACTGGTAGTAATGAAAAACTGTTTTTT. Its protein product is CASKRTGSNEKLFF.

This chain uses TRBV7-3 with TRBJ2-1; the match to TRBD2 covers 7 bases. Germline loops: CDR1 SGHTA, CDR2 FQGTGA. J lost 9 bases, V lost 6 bases, and 8 bases had no gene match. The CDR3 covers 13 residues. The CDR3: CASRTGGTGEQFF. As DNA, the CDR3 is TGTGCCAGCAGGACGGGGGGTACAGGTGAGCAGTTCTTC.

This clone was seen a single time. The chain uses TRBV28 and TRBJ1-1, with D possibly TRBD1 on 6 matching bases. The CDR3 length is 15 residues. V was trimmed by 1 base and J by 3 bases, leaving 12 bases between them. The germline V gene has CDR1 MDHEN and CDR2 SYDVKM. CDR3: CASSLYGGGYTEAFF. The CDR3 DNA sequence: TGTGCCAGCAGTTTATATGGGGGCGGGTACACTGAAGCTTTCTTT.

This clone was observed once. The chain couples TRBV6-1 to TRBJ1-6; possible D gene TRBD1, 5 bases. Germline lookup yields CDR1 MNHNS and CDR2 SASEGT. CDR3 length: 15 residues. V shed 3 bases and J shed 5 bases, with 11 bases lying between them. Written as DNA, the CDR3 is TGTGCCAGCAGTGACAGGGCCCATAATAATTCACCCCTCCACTTT. It yields the protein CASSDRAHNNSPLHF.

The chain uses TRBV5-1 and TRBJ2-3, with a weak D call TRBD1 (6 bases). The CDR3 extends over 15 amino acids. V lost 4 bases to trimming and J lost 1 base, with 13 bases between them. CDR1 SGHRS and CDR2 YFSETQ come from the germline V gene. The CDR3 DNA sequence: TGCGCCAGCAGCCCTCGACAGGCGGGCACAGATACGCAGTATTTT. It codes for CASSPRQAGTDTQYF.

This chain uses TRBV19 with TRBJ1-5, with TRBD1 matching 7 bases. The CDR3 sequence is 16 residues long. The V gene's germline CDR1 is LNHDA and CDR2 SQIVND (reference sequence). The V and J ends lost 2 bases and 10 bases, in that order; junction bases with no gene match: 14. CDR3 sequence (DNA): TGTGCCAGTAGTATAAAGTGGACAGGCCGCACTTCTCCCCAGCATTTT. This sequence encodes CASSIKWTGRTSPQHF.

The rearrangement links TRBV5-6 to TRBJ2-5; 9 positions agree with TRBD1. Germline CDR1 and CDR2: SGHDT and YYEEEE. The junction had 4 bases not matched to a gene; V was cut back by 0 bases and J by 4 bases. The CDR3 spans 15 residues. The CDR3, as DNA: TGTGCCAGCAGCTTGGACAGGGGGCGTCGAGAGACCCAGTACTTC. Residues: CASSLDRGRRETQYF. Based on the CDR3 plus reference TRBV5-6 and TRBJ2-5, the full variable domain is DAGVTQSPTHLIKTRGQQVTLRCSPKSGHDTVSWYQQALGQGPQFIFQYYEEEERQRGNFPDRFSGHQFPNYSSELNVNALLLGDSALYLCASSLDRGRRETQYFGPGTRLLVL.

The J gene is TRBJ2-5, the V gene TRBV7-8, with 9 bases matching TRBD2. V gave up 3 bases and J gave up 2 bases; unmatched junction bases: 10. Germline CDR1 reads SGHVS; CDR2 reads FQNEAQ. The CDR3 extends over 17 amino acids. The CDR3 region is CASSFPRGLAGQETQYF. CDR3 coding DNA: TGTGCCAGCAGCTTCCCCCGGGGGCTAGCGGGGCAAGAGACCCAGTACTTC. The full variable domain, with the rest looked up from reference TRBV7-8 and TRBJ2-5, is GAGVSQSPRYKVAKRGQDVALRCDPISGHVSLFWYQQALGQGPEFLTYFQNEAQLDKSGLPSDRFFAERPEGSVSTLKIQRTQQEDSAVYLCASSFPRGLAGQETQYFGPGTRLLVL.

The sample holds one count of this clone. The J gene is TRBJ2-2, the V gene TRBV19, with unresolved D. Germline CDR1 and CDR2: LNHDA and SQIVND (reference sequence). Deletions cut 3 bases from V and 6 bases from J, with 5 bases between. CDR3 length: 12 residues. The CDR3 here is CASSILAGELFF. Here the CDR3 DNA reads TGTGCCAGTAGTATCCTTGCCGGGGAGCTGTTTTTT.

This chain connects TRBV7-2 to TRBJ1-2, with D possibly being TRBD1 (5 bases). V was trimmed by 5 bases and J by 2 bases, leaving 9 bases between them. The CDR3 runs to 13 residues. The germline CDR1 and CDR2 sequences are SGHTA and FQGNSA. Written as DNA, the CDR3 is TGTGCCAGCAGCCGGGGGGGAAACTATGGCTACACCTTC. Translated: CASSRGGNYGYTF.

The gene calls are TRBV5-4 and TRBJ2-2; 7 nucleotides line up with TRBD2. After removal of 1 base from V and 2 bases from J, the junction contained 5 bases not matched to a gene. The germline CDR1 and CDR2 sequences are SGHNT and YYREEE (reference sequence). The CDR3 length is 16 residues. Written as DNA, the CDR3 is TGTGCCAGCAGCTTGCCCGGACTAGGAAACACCGGGGAGCTGTTTTTT. It specifies CASSLPGLGNTGELFF.

The chain uses TRBV5-4 and TRBJ1-1; 7 bases fit TRBD1. Germline loops: CDR1 SGHNT, CDR2 YYREEE (reference sequence). The CDR3 covers 15 residues. V shed 4 bases and J 3 bases; nucleotides not matched to a gene: 9. In DNA, the CDR3 is TGTGCCAGCAGCAGAACAGGGGCTGAGGACACTGAAGCTTTCTTT. Its translation: CASSRTGAEDTEAFF. The whole variable domain, filled in from reference TRBV5-4 and TRBJ1-1, reads ETGVTQSPTHLIKTRGQQVTLRCSSQSGHNTVSWYQQALGQGPQFIFQYYREEENGRGNFPPRFSGLQFPNYSSELNVNALELDDSALYLCASSRTGAEDTEAFFGQGTRLTVV.

This clone was recorded a few times. The chain recombines TRBV3-1 (or the pseudogene TRBV3-2) with TRBJ1-3; tentatively, D is TRBD1 (5 bases). CDR3 size: 17 residues. Germline assignment: CDR1 LGHDT and CDR2 YNNKEL (reference sequence). The V gene lost 1 base and the J gene lost 0 bases, with 13 bases spanning the gap. CDR3 sequence: CASSQAPPGLSGNTIYF. The CDR3 nucleotides are TGTGCCAGCAGCCAAGCTCCCCCGGGACTCTCTGGAAACACCATATATTTT.

This chain links TRBV28 with TRBJ2-5; 9 bases align to TRBD2. Germline CDR1 and CDR2: MDHEN and SYDVKM. Losses at the gene ends were 3 bases for V and 4 bases for J; bases not matched to a gene: 6. The CDR3 spans 15 residues. CDR3: CASSLARGGLETQYF. In DNA, the CDR3 is TGTGCCAGCAGTTTGGCGCGGGGGGGCTTAGAGACCCAGTACTTC.

In its sample, this clone was seen a few times. The rearrangement links TRBV2 to TRBJ2-7, with 7 positions matching TRBD1. This CDR3 region has 14 residues. The J segment lost 3 bases and the V segment lost 8 bases, leaving 10 bases of the junction unmatched. CDR1 and CDR2 from the germline V gene are SNHLY and FYNNEI. As DNA, the CDR3 is TGTGCCAGCGGCCAGGGGGTTGGGCGCTACGAGCAGTACTTC. Translating it yields CASGQGVGRYEQYF.

The chain uses TRBV4-2 and TRBJ1-1, with 7 bases identical to TRBD1. J gave up 11 bases and V 0 bases, and 9 bases lay outside the gene matches. CDR3 length: 14 amino acids. Germline CDR1 and CDR2: LGHNA and YNFKEQ. CDR3 in amino acids: CASSQDYKGTDAFF. As DNA, the CDR3 is TGTGCCAGCAGCCAAGATTATAAGGGGACAGATGCTTTCTTT.

V and J are TRBV10-2 and TRBJ1-1; D is perhaps TRBD1 (6 bases). The V and J ends lost 6 bases and 0 bases respectively, with 11 bases between them. The CDR3 runs 14 residues. Germline V lookup: CDR1 WSHSY, CDR2 SAAADI. The CDR3 region has the DNA TGCGCCAGCAGATCAGGACAGTTGAACACTGAAGCTTTCTTT. This codes for CASRSGQLNTEAFF.

The V call is TRBV27, the J call TRBJ2-7; 12 bases align to TRBD2. J was trimmed by 3 bases and V by 3 bases; bases with no gene match: 15. Per the germline V gene, CDR1 is MNHEY and CDR2 is SMNVEV (reference sequence). CDR3 length equals 19 residues. The CDR3, as DNA: TGTGCCAGCAGTTTTTCGGTGGGGCTAGCGGGGGGGCCACTCTACGAGCAGTACTTC. It translates to CASSFSVGLAGGPLYEQYF.

This clone has a handful of counts. The chain combines TRBV10-3 with TRBJ2-2; perhaps TRBD1 as D (5 bases). This CDR3 comprises 14 residues. CDR1 and CDR2 (germline): ENHRY, SYGVKD. Between the trimmed V and J ends, which lost 7 bases and 6 bases, there was a span of 15 bases. The CDR3 loop reads CAITASRDSGELFF. CDR3 DNA: TGTGCCATCACGGCCTCCAGGGATTCCGGGGAGCTGTTTTTT.

This clone is a singleton in its sample. The chain carries TRBV5-6 and TRBJ1-4; the D gene is possibly TRBD1 (5 bases). The germline V gene encodes CDR1 SGHDT and CDR2 YYEEEE. There are 14 residues in the CDR3. V was shortened by 3 bases and J by 13 bases, with 19 bases between the two germline ends. The CDR3: CASSSGPLGRGLFF. CDR3 coding DNA: TGTGCCAGCAGCTCCGGCCCCCTGGGAAGGGGACTGTTTTTT.

The genes are TRBV5-1 and TRBJ2-5, with D tentatively TRBD2 (5 bases). Trimming cost V 5 bases and J 4 bases, with 9 bases left between them. This CDR3 is built from 12 residues. CDR1 is SGHRS and CDR2 is YFSETQ in the germline V gene. CDR3 DNA sequence: TGCGCCAGCAGTACGGGGAGAGAGACCCAGTACTTC. Its protein product is CASSTGRETQYF.

The chain carries TRBV5-6 and TRBJ2-2; TRBD2 might be the D (7 bases). The CDR3 consists of 14 residues. Trimming stripped 2 bases from V and 3 bases from J, with 8 bases between. Germline CDR1 is SGHDT and CDR2 is YYEEEE. CDR3 amino acids: CASSFGGHTGELFF. Here the CDR3 DNA reads TGTGCCAGCAGCTTCGGGGGGCACACCGGGGAGCTGTTTTTT.